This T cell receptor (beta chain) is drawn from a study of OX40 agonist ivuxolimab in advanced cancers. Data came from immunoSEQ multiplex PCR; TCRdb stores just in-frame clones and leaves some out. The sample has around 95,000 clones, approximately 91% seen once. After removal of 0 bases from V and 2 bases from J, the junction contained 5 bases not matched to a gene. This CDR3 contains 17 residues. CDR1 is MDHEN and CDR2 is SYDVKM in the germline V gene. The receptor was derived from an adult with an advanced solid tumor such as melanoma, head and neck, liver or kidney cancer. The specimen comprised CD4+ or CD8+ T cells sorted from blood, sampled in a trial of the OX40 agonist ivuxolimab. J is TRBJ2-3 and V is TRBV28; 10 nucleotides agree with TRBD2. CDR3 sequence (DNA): TGTGCCAGCAGTTTATGGGCTAGCGGGAGAGTCACAGATACGCAGTATTTT. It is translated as CASSLWASGRVTDTQYF.